The clone carrying this TCR beta chain occurred a few times. Antigen unknown. The sample comes from a study of blood T cells in healthy people across ages. Overall study results and limits: Older individuals had lower TCR beta diversity per million T cells (the decline was roughly linear).

Next came a second PCR, run for about 7 to 12 cycles, which used a sample-barcoded 5' primer along with a J-beta primer mix. Each CDR3 protein gets one entry after TCRdb re-called the 5' RACE reads with MiXCR. The sample gives around 800,000 distinct CDR3 sequences, roughly 24% of which show up once; around 3% is in the top ten. The germline V gene encodes CDR1 LGHDT and CDR2 YNNKEL (reference sequence). CDR3 length equals 16 residues. J lost 5 bases, V lost 6 bases, and 11 bases had no gene match. The data also belong to a second study, concerning T cells of mothers and their children. That publication notes: Relative to unrelated pairs, biologically related mother-child dyads exhibited marginally greater, non-significant overlap.

The sequence was obtained from a boy younger than 18 in good health. The sample taken for sequencing was blood. The chain joins TRBV3-1 to TRBJ1-1; TRBD1 matches at 11 bases. The CDR3 nucleotides read TGTGCCAGCAGGCTCCGGACAGGGGGCGGAGGGACTGAAGCTTTCTTT. Amino acid sequence: CASRLRTGGGGTEAFF. Variable domain in full (rest from reference TRBV3-1 and TRBJ1-1): DTAVSQTPKYLVTQMGNDKSIKCEQNLGHDTMYWYKQDSKKFLKIMFSYNNKELIINETVPNRFSPKSPDKAHLNLHINSLELGDSAVYFCASRLRTGGGGTEAFFGQGTRLTVV.